The T cell receptor beta chain described here comes from a study of CD8 T cells in Susac syndrome. Overall study: Susac syndrome patients were untreated, on corticosteroids with some adding intravenous immunoglobulin, or on intravenous immunoglobulin only.

Trimming at V came to 6 bases and at J to 8 bases, leaving 6 bases not matched to a gene. Germline V gene data show CDR1 as SQVTM and CDR2 as ANQGSEA. This CDR3 contains 11 residues. CD8+ and CD4+ T cells from blood underwent TCR beta sequencing, which was carried out in a high-throughput format. The TEMRA cells underwent FACS enrichment, while the CD8+ and CD4+ T cells underwent negative isolation. RNA amounts of roughly 0.5 to 1 ug underwent reverse transcription with random hexamers. Across 54 Vbeta and 13 Jbeta, immunoSEQ multiplex PCR amplified TCR beta CDR3. TCRdb reanalysed the immunoSEQ multiplex PCR reads using MiXCR and keeps one entry per CDR3 protein. The sample has around 170,000 distinct CDR3 sequences; 94% are singletons.

The sequenced sample was CD4+ T cells from PBMCs. The receptor was isolated from a human donor with Susac syndrome. The chain links TRBV29-1 to TRBJ1-1, with TRBD1 matching 7 bases. CDR3 nucleotide sequence: TGCAGCGTAAGACAGGGATCAGAAGCTTTCTTT. Protein sequence: CSVRQGSEAFF.